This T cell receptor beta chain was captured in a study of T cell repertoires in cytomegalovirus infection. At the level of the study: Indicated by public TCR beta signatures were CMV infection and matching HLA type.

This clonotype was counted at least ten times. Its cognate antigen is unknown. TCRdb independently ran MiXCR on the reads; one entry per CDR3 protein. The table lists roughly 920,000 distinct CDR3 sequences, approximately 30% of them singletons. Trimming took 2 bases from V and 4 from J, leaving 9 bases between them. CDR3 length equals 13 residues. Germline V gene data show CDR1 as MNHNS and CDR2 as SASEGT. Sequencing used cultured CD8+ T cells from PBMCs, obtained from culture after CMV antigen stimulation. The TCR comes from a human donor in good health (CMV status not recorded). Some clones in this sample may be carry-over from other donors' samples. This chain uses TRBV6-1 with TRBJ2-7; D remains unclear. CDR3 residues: CASSEIDGYEQYF. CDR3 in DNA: TGTGCCAGCAGTGAAATTGATGGTTACGAGCAGTACTTC.